The 21 T cell receptor beta chains in this list originate from one sample, sequenced in a study of cytomegalovirus exposure and HLA in healthy donors. This PCR relied on a set of 60 Vbeta primers and 13 Jbeta primers. Repertoires were generated with immunoSEQ multiplex PCR, while TCRdb's copy carries only in-frame clones and drops some. In the table there are more than 80,000 clones, less than 80% of which are singletons. The sample taken for sequencing was PBMCs. Receptors were obtained from a woman in her forties in good health and CMV-seropositive.

J is TRBJ2-7 and V is TRBV2; 8 bases align to TRBD1. V was clipped by 2 bases and J by 4 bases; unmatched bases: 1. The CDR3 contains 13 residues. Germline V CDR1 and CDR2: SNHLY, FYNNEI. The CDR3 loop is CASSEQGAYEQYF. The CDR3 DNA follows: TGTGCCAGCAGTGAACAGGGGGCATACGAGCAGTACTTC.

With respect to this clone: The identical CDR3 is also encoded by other nucleotide sequences in the sample. The chain combines TRBV5-1 with TRBJ2-1, with TRBD2 matching 7 bases. The germline gives CDR1 SGHRS, CDR2 YFSETQ. The V segment lost 0 bases and the J segment 8 bases; nucleotides outside the gene matches: 5. The CDR3 sequence is 14 residues long. The CDR3: CASSLGLAGDEQFF. In nucleotides, the CDR3 is TGCGCCAGCAGCTTGGGACTAGCTGGAGATGAGCAGTTCTTC.

The chain is built from TRBV7-2 and TRBJ1-5, with 12 bases that match TRBD1. The CDR3 is 17 residues long. V shed 2 bases, J shed 1 base, and the junction held 3 bases outside the gene matches. The germline V gene has CDR1 SGHTA and CDR2 FQGNSA. The CDR3 DNA is TGTGCCAGCAGCTTAAGGGACAGGGGGCAAAGCAATCAGCCCCAGCATTTT. Translated, it gives CASSLRDRGQSNQPQHF. The full variable domain, completed using reference TRBV7-2 and TRBJ1-5, is GAGVSQSPSNKVTEKGKDVELRCDPISGHTALYWYRQSLGQGLEFLIYFQGNSAPDKSGLPSDRFSAERTGGSVSTLTIQRTQQEDSAVYLCASSLRDRGQSNQPQHFGDGTRLSIL.

V gene TRBV6-1 combines with J gene TRBJ1-1; D not resolved. The CDR3 has 15 residues. Trimming pared 0 bases from V and 6 bases from J, leaving 14 bases between. The germline gives CDR1 MNHNS, CDR2 SASEGT. The CDR3 spells CASSEASPAKAEAFF. CDR3 in DNA: TGTGCCAGCAGTGAAGCTAGCCCGGCGAAGGCTGAAGCTTTCTTT.

This chain links TRBV7-8 with TRBJ1-2; possible D gene TRBD1, 6 bases. V shed 4 bases and J shed 3 bases, with 18 bases lying between them. The CDR3 spans 16 residues. Per the germline V gene, CDR1 is SGHVS and CDR2 is FQNEAQ. The CDR3 DNA sequence: TGTGCCAGCAGCTCTTATCCAAAAGGGGGGGACTATGGCTACACCTTC. Residues: CASSSYPKGGDYGYTF. Complete variable domain (other parts from reference TRBV7-8 and TRBJ1-2): GAGVSQSPRYKVAKRGQDVALRCDPISGHVSLFWYQQALGQGPEFLTYFQNEAQLDKSGLPSDRFFAERPEGSVSTLKIQRTQQEDSAVYLCASSSYPKGGDYGYTFGSGTRLTVV.

V and J are TRBV7-9 and TRBJ2-5; TRBD2 is a possible D gene (6 bases). Trimming cost V 6 bases and J 5 bases, with 16 bases left between them. Germline V gene data show CDR1 as SEHNR and CDR2 as FQNEAQ (reference sequence). CDR3 length equals 14 residues. The CDR3 is CASSFRLERETQYF. CDR3 nucleotides: TGTGCCAGCAGTTTCCGACTAGAGCGTGAGACCCAGTACTTC.

This clone was detected a few times. V is TRBV19 and J is TRBJ2-5; TRBD2 matches at 7 bases. Germline V gene lookup returns CDR1 LNHDA and CDR2 SQIVND (reference sequence). CDR3 length equals 14 residues. V gave up 2 bases and J gave up 3 bases; unmatched junction bases: 3. DNA of the CDR3: TGTGCCAGTAGTATAAGTCTAGCGGAAGAGACCCAGTACTTC. Its protein product is CASSISLAEETQYF.

This chain joins TRBV29-1 and TRBJ2-5, with D possibly being TRBD2 (5 bases). Germline CDR1 SQVTM, CDR2 ANQGSEA. The CDR3 contains 13 residues. V lost 3 bases, J lost 4 bases, and 12 bases lay in between. The CDR3 loop is CSVERDKIETQYF. CDR3 DNA sequence: TGCAGCGTTGAGAGGGATAAGATAGAGACCCAGTACTTC.

This clone has a single count. Here the CDR3 DNA reads TGTGCCAGCAGCTCGAACGTGGCCACAAACTATGGCTACACCTTC. Translated, it gives CASSSNVATNYGYTF. The chain joins TRBV7-9 to TRBJ1-2; D unclear. Looked up from germline, CDR1 is SEHNR and CDR2 is FQNEAQ (reference sequence). This CDR3 has 15 residues. V was trimmed by 4 bases and J by 2 bases, leaving 14 bases between them.

This CDR3 reads CASSPLAGDTGELFF. CDR3 in DNA: TGCGCCAGCAGCCCCCTAGCGGGAGATACCGGGGAGCTGTTTTTT. The chain recombines TRBV5-1 with TRBJ2-2, with 10 bases fitting TRBD2. Germline loops: CDR1 SGHRS, CDR2 YFSETQ. Germline trimming cut 4 bases from V and 5 bases from J; bases unmatched to any gene: 5. This CDR3 is built from 15 residues.

This rearrangement joins TRBV7-9 to TRBJ1-3; 8 bases are shared with TRBD1. Germline assignment: CDR1 SEHNR and CDR2 FQNEAQ (reference sequence). The junction had 11 bases not matched to a gene; V was cut back by 5 bases and J by 8 bases. There are 15 residues in the CDR3. CDR3 protein: CASSREKDRVHTIYF. DNA of the CDR3: TGTGCCAGCAGCCGTGAAAAGGACAGGGTTCACACCATATATTTT.

The rearrangement joins TRBV15 to TRBJ2-5; a weak D match, TRBD1 (7 bases). Between the trimmed V and J ends, which lost 0 bases and 4 bases, there was a span of 12 bases. Germline loops: CDR1 LNHNV, CDR2 YYDKDF (reference sequence). CDR3 size: 15 residues. In DNA, the CDR3 is TGTGCCACCAGCAGAGACAGGGGGGTTGGAGAGACCCAGTACTTC. It yields the protein CATSRDRGVGETQYF.

This chain joins TRBV11-2 and TRBJ2-1; 10 bases are shared with TRBD2. This CDR3 is 15 amino acids long. Germline values: CDR1 SGHAT, CDR2 FQNNGV. Germline trimming cut 3 bases from V and 9 bases from J; bases unmatched to any gene: 8. The CDR3 DNA reads as TGTGCCAGCAGCTTCCTAGCGGGAGATGATGGTGAGCAGTTCTTC. It codes for CASSFLAGDDGEQFF. The whole variable domain, remainder taken from reference TRBV11-2 and TRBJ2-1, is EAGVAQSPRYKIIEKRQSVAFWCNPISGHATLYWYQQILGQGPKLLIQFQNNGVVDDSQLPKDRFSAERLKGVDSTLKIQPAKLEDSAVYLCASSFLAGDDGEQFFGPGTRLTVL.

This clone was counted a single time. The chain is built from TRBV18 and TRBJ2-5; 10 bases are a match to TRBD2. The CDR3 runs to 17 residues. Trimming took 1 base from V and 4 from J; bases not matched to a gene: 9. Germline V gives CDR1 KGHSH, CDR2 LQKENI. The CDR3 spells CASSPLGLAGARETQYF. The CDR3 DNA is TGTGCCAGCTCACCACTCGGCCTAGCGGGAGCCAGAGAGACCCAGTACTTC.

The rearrangement joins TRBV4-1 to TRBJ2-3; D is undetermined. CDR1 and CDR2 (germline): MGHRA, YSYEKL. V was shortened by 0 bases and J by 2 bases, with 9 bases between the two germline ends. The CDR3 loop spans 15 amino acids. Written as DNA, the CDR3 is TGCGCCAGCAGCCAAGATGTTGGCTTCACAGATACGCAGTATTTT. Amino acids: CASSQDVGFTDTQYF.

This rearrangement joins TRBV6-4 to TRBJ2-3; TRBD2 matches at 9 bases. CDR1 and CDR2 from the germline V gene are MRHNA and SNTAGT. Trimming took 4 bases from V and 4 from J; bases not matched to a gene: 3. CDR3 length: 14 residues. The chain's CDR3 is CASSAAGGSDTQYF. CDR3 DNA sequence: TGTGCCAGCAGTGCAGCGGGAGGCTCAGATACGCAGTATTTT.

This clone was observed a few times. The CDR3 loop reads CSVLPESSYNEQFF. CDR3 in DNA: TGCAGCGTTCTCCCCGAGAGCTCCTACAATGAGCAGTTCTTC. The V gene is TRBV29-1, the J gene TRBJ2-1; D remains unclear. The CDR3 loop spans 14 amino acids. V lost 5 bases to trimming and J lost 0 bases, with 11 bases between them. Germline V CDR1 and CDR2: SQVTM, ANQGSEA.

The V call is TRBV25-1, the J call TRBJ2-3, with 8 bases lining up with TRBD1. With V trimmed by 5 bases and J by 0 bases, 1 base remained unmatched. The CDR3 has 14 residues. In germline, CDR1 is MGHDK, CDR2 SYGVNS. The CDR3 region is CASSRQGSTDTQYF. CDR3 sequence (DNA): TGTGCCAGCAGTAGACAGGGGAGCACAGATACGCAGTATTTT.

V usage is TRBV25-1 and J usage is TRBJ1-2, with 8 bases lining up with TRBD1. The trim removed 6 bases at V and 3 bases at J, leaving 3 bases unmatched. The CDR3 is 13 residues long. CDR1 MGHDK and CDR2 SYGVNS come from the germline V gene. CDR3 residues: CASSDRGDYGYTF. The CDR3 nucleotides read TGTGCCAGCAGCGACAGGGGCGACTATGGCTACACCTTC.

The chain links TRBV7-8 to TRBJ2-5; 12 nucleotides agree with TRBD2. Judging by the DNA end, TRBJ2-7 fits better; the J call may be wrong. Germline CDR1 is SGHVS and CDR2 is FQNEAQ. This CDR3 has 21 amino acids. This chain's CDR3 is CASSLVGTRTTSGRPDYEQYF. The CDR3 DNA reads TGTGCCAGCAGCTTGGTAGGGACCCGGACAACTAGCGGGAGGCCGGACTACGAGCAGTACTTC.

This clone has only a few counts. CDR3 in DNA: TGTGCCAGTAGTCCCATAGGCAATCAGCCCCAGCATTTT. Translation gives CASSPIGNQPQHF. The chain joins TRBV19 to TRBJ1-5; D is ambiguous. The V end lost 5 bases, the J end lost 2 bases, and 7 bases lay between the germline ends. This CDR3 is built from 13 residues. CDR1 and CDR2 from the germline V gene are LNHDA and SQIVND (reference sequence).